The 15 T cell receptor beta chains given below trace back to one sample, sequenced in a study of blood T cell repertoires in COVID-19 (dated by TCRdb to 2018 to 2021). The method was the immunoSEQ multiplex PCR assay. Imported from immuneACCESS, the table was reduced by TCRdb to in-frame sequences with V and J called. These copies leave out some clones; in studies compared against another copy, an unresolved V gene accounts for under half, and the cause of the remainder is not known. For this sample the table gives more than 95,000 clones, of which 75% to 90% were detected only once. Together, the top ten hold around 3% of the sample. Sequenced sample: peripheral blood. The receptors derive from a woman aged 80 or over with COVID-19, enrolled during active disease.

The chain links TRBV3-1 (or the pseudogene TRBV3-2) to TRBJ1-5; 10 bases align to TRBD1. The length of the CDR3 is 17 residues. J was trimmed by 4 bases and V by 7 bases; bases with no gene match: 13. Germline-derived CDR1 and CDR2 are LGHDT and YNNKEL (reference sequence). The CDR3 DNA is TGTGCCAGCACCCTCCTCCTTGTGGGACAGGGGAATCAGCCCCAGCATTTT. Amino acid sequence: CASTLLLVGQGNQPQHF.

The chain recombines TRBV5-6 with TRBJ1-2, with 7 bases identical to TRBD1. CDR1 SGHDT and CDR2 YYEEEE come from the germline V gene. Germline trimming cut 2 bases from V and 7 bases from J; bases unmatched to any gene: 2. This CDR3 is built from 12 residues. The CDR3 DNA reads as TGTGCCAGCAGCTTAGGGACAGCTGGCTACACCTTC. Protein sequence: CASSLGTAGYTF.

V is TRBV7-8 and J is TRBJ2-7; D call uncertain. V lost 5 bases to trimming and J lost 1 base, with 3 bases between them. Germline values: CDR1 SGHVS, CDR2 FQNEAQ. The length of the CDR3 is 11 residues. The CDR3, as DNA: TGTGCCAGCAGCCCATCCTACGAGCAGTACTTC. Its protein is CASSPSYEQYF.

The sample holds one count of this clone. It is likely a read error, because the conserved phenylalanine at the end of the CDR3 is missing. This chain joins TRBV29-1 and TRBJ1-2; 7 bases are shared with TRBD1. Germline V gene sequence: CDR1 SQVTM, CDR2 ANQGSEA. The length of the CDR3 is 14 residues. J lost 0 bases, V lost 4 bases, and 5 bases had no gene match. CDR3 sequence: CSVVTGRANYGYTL. CDR3 DNA: TGCAGCGTTGTGACAGGGAGAGCTAACTATGGCTACACCCTC.

The genes are TRBV10-3 and TRBJ1-1, with D unclear. There are 14 residues in the CDR3. In germline, CDR1 is ENHRY, CDR2 SYGVKD. Trimming removed 0 bases from V and 3 bases from J, with 8 bases in between. The CDR3 DNA sequence: TGTGCCATCAGTGAGTCCCGCCAGTACACTGAAGCTTTCTTT. Translation gives CAISESRQYTEAFF.

V and J are TRBV7-2 and TRBJ2-1; 8 nucleotides match TRBD2. CDR1 and CDR2 (germline): SGHTA, FQGNSA. V dropped 4 bases and J dropped 1; count of bases not matched to a gene: 9. The CDR3 length is 17 residues. The CDR3, as DNA: TGTGCCAGCAGCTCTCGGGTAGCGGGACCTTCCTACAATGAGCAGTTCTTC. It is translated as CASSSRVAGPSYNEQFF.

The chain uses TRBV12-3 or TRBV12-4 and TRBJ2-5; 8 bases fit TRBD2. J lost 9 bases, V lost 4 bases, and 7 bases had no gene match. This CDR3 region has 13 residues. CDR3 loop: CASSSLAGGAQYF. The CDR3 coding sequence is TGTGCCAGCAGTTCTTTGGCCGGGGGGGCCCAGTACTTC.

CDR3 coding DNA: TGTGCCAGCCGGTCCTGGGCCGAACGGAACCATGAGCAGTACTTC. Translation: CASRSWAERNHEQYF. This chain links TRBV28 with TRBJ2-7, with D unclear. Trimming stripped 8 bases from V and 7 bases from J, with 24 bases between. The CDR3 length is 15 residues. Germline V CDR1 and CDR2: MDHEN, SYDVKM.

The CDR3 DNA reads TGCGCCAGCAGCTTCGGGACAGAGGGCATTCAGTACTTC. Its translation is CASSFGTEGIQYF. The chain is built from TRBV5-1 and TRBJ2-4, with 7 bases that match TRBD1. CDR1 is SGHRS, CDR2 YFSETQ, per germline. This CDR3 region has 13 residues. J lost 9 bases, V lost 2 bases, and 5 bases had no gene match.

In regard to this clone: Other DNA sequences in the same sample also yield this CDR3. The rearrangement links TRBV6-2 or TRBV6-3 to TRBJ2-3; tentatively, D is TRBD2 (6 bases). The CDR3 spans 15 residues. V lost 2 bases and J 2 bases, leaving 11 bases between the germline ends. The germline V gene has CDR1 MNHEY and CDR2 SVGEGT. CDR3 sequence (DNA): TGTGCCAGCAGTTACGGTGCGGGGTTCACAGATACGCAGTATTTT. As protein: CASSYGAGFTDTQYF.

CDR3 nucleotides: TGTGCCAGCAGTGAGGGAGGTTTAGCCAAAAACATTCAGTACTTC. Protein product: CASSEGGLAKNIQYF. The rearrangement links TRBV6-6 to TRBJ2-4, with D possibly matching TRBD2 (6 bases). This CDR3 spans 15 amino acids. With 5 bases removed from V and 0 bases from J, the gap between germline ends came to 11 bases. Germline V gene data show CDR1 as MNHNY and CDR2 as SVGAGI (reference sequence).

V gene TRBV11-1 combines with J gene TRBJ1-1, with no clear D. The CDR3 consists of 15 residues. CDR1 and CDR2 from the germline V gene are SGHAT and FQDESV (reference sequence). V dropped 4 bases and J dropped 1 base, with 13 bases sitting between them. The CDR3 bases are TGTGCCAGCAGCTACCAGCTTGCGGGGAACACTGAAGCTTTCTTT. Its protein is CASSYQLAGNTEAFF.

This rearrangement joins TRBV6-5 to TRBJ1-2; D is perhaps TRBD1 (6 bases). Germline V gene lookup returns CDR1 MNHEY and CDR2 SVGAGI. Trimming took off 5 bases at V and 4 bases at J, with 8 bases between the two ends. The CDR3 extends over 12 amino acids. The CDR3: CASSRDTYGYTF. The CDR3 nucleotides read TGTGCCAGCAGTCGGGACACCTATGGCTACACCTTC.

The rearrangement joins TRBV7-9 to TRBJ2-7, with D possibly matching TRBD2 (6 bases). Germline assignment: CDR1 SEHNR and CDR2 FQNEAQ (reference sequence). V shed 5 bases and J shed 4 bases, with 21 bases lying between them. This CDR3 spans 16 amino acids. The CDR3 here is CASSPDPGTLGYEQYF. The CDR3 coding sequence is TGTGCCAGCAGCCCCGACCCCGGGACTCTCGGGTACGAGCAGTACTTC.

The V and J genes are TRBV3-1 (or the pseudogene TRBV3-2) and TRBJ2-2; weak D call: TRBD2 (5 bases). This CDR3 has 17 residues. V gave up 5 bases and J gave up 4 bases, with 20 bases separating them. CDR1 LGHDT and CDR2 YNNKEL come from the germline V gene (reference sequence). CDR3 protein: CASSKGRPPAGTGELFF. The DNA of the CDR3 is TGTGCCAGCAGCAAAGGTAGGCCCCCCGCGGGCACCGGGGAGCTGTTTTTT.